The 13 T cell receptor beta chains in this list originate from one sample, sequenced in a study of shared clonotypes between healthy human individuals (dated by TCRdb to 2018 to 2020). Library method: the immunoSEQ multiplex PCR assay. TCRdb mirrors the immuneACCESS table, restricted to in-frame sequences. Some clones are absent from its copies; in checked studies, under half trace to an unresolved V gene, and the reason for the others is unknown. This sample comprises about 460,000 clones, roughly four fifths of them detected only once. The ten biggest clones cover around 12% of the sample. Sequenced: PBMCs. These receptors all come from a woman in her forties in good health. Some clones in this sample may be carry-over from other donors' samples.

This chain connects TRBV7-2 to TRBJ1-1; no firm D call. The CDR3 loop spans 12 amino acids. Germline CDR1 and CDR2: SGHTA and FQGNSA. V dropped 1 base and J dropped 7 bases, with 7 bases sitting between them. The CDR3 here is CASSLESVEAFF. For the CDR3, the DNA is TGTGCCAGCAGCTTAGAGTCAGTTGAAGCTTTCTTT. The whole variable domain, filled in from reference TRBV7-2 and TRBJ1-1, reads GAGVSQSPSNKVTEKGKDVELRCDPISGHTALYWYRQSLGQGLEFLIYFQGNSAPDKSGLPSDRFSAERTGGSVSTLTIQRTQQEDSAVYLCASSLESVEAFFGQGTRLTVV.

In its sample, this clone was seen once. This sequence joins TRBV6-5 and TRBJ2-7; the D is unclear. The CDR3 length is 8 residues. Germline V gives CDR1 MNHEY, CDR2 SVGAGI. The V end was cut by 10 bases, the J end by 3 bases, with 1 base between. DNA for the CDR3: TGTGCCATCTACGAGCAGTACTTC. It yields the protein CAIYEQYF.

This clone was counted only a few times. The CDR3 region has the DNA TGTGCCATCACTCCGGACGGTGGCAATCAGCCCCAGCATTTT. It encodes CAITPDGGNQPQHF. This chain joins TRBV10-3 and TRBJ1-5; D unclear. The germline V and J ends were trimmed by 7 bases and 2 bases, with 12 bases remaining between them. Germline CDR1 ENHRY, CDR2 SYGVKD. The CDR3 totals 14 residues.

V usage is TRBV4-3 and J usage is TRBJ2-7, with D unclear. In germline, CDR1 is LGHNA, CDR2 YSLEER. The V end was cut by 0 bases, the J end by 1 base, with 10 bases between. This CDR3 is 15 amino acids long. The CDR3 DNA follows: TGCGCCAGCAGCCAAGATTTGGGCAGGTCCTACGAGCAGTACTTC. It yields the protein CASSQDLGRSYEQYF.

As for this clone: A far larger clone lies a single base away; this is likely a read error. The V and J genes are TRBV10-3 and TRBJ1-3; D remains unclear. The CDR3 is 16 residues long. Germline assignment: CDR1 ENHRY and CDR2 SYGVKD. CDR3 DNA: TGTGCCATCAGTGTCGCGGCGGGCCACTCTGGAAACACCGTATATTTT. This translates into CAISVAAGHSGNTVYF.

For this clone: This may stem from a read error, because a much larger clone lies one nucleotide away. V and J are TRBV15 and TRBJ2-6; TRBD1 matches at 7 bases. Germline loops: CDR1 LNHNV, CDR2 YYDKDF (reference sequence). This CDR3 spans 18 amino acids. J lost 0 bases, V lost 8 bases, and 13 bases had no gene match. The CDR3 sequence is CATGGQDSTISGANVLTF. The CDR3 DNA reads TGTGCCACCGGCGGACAGGACAGTACCATCTCTGGGGCCAACGTCCTGACTTTC.

The chain uses TRBV27 and TRBJ1-1; D remains unclear. This CDR3 spans 16 amino acids. The V end was cut by 6 bases, the J end by 0 bases, with 17 bases between. From germline, CDR1 is MNHEY and CDR2 SMNVEV (reference sequence). Here the CDR3 DNA reads TGTGCCAGCAGGCCCTTTGGGTTAGGCCTGAACACTGAAGCTTTCTTT. Translated, it gives CASRPFGLGLNTEAFF.

This rearrangement joins TRBV29-1 to TRBJ2-7; possible D gene TRBD2, 5 bases. Between the trimmed V and J ends, which lost 2 bases and 3 bases, there was a span of 8 bases. Germline V lookup: CDR1 SQVTM, CDR2 ANQGSEA. The CDR3 is 12 residues long. The CDR3 loop reads CSVEIAGYEQYF. The DNA for the CDR3 is TGCAGCGTTGAAATTGCGGGCTACGAGCAGTACTTC.

The rearrangement links TRBV28 to TRBJ1-4; 9 bases match TRBD1. V trimming: 5 bases; J trimming: 6 bases; junction bases outside the gene matches: 10. The CDR3 is 16 amino acids. Germline V gives CDR1 MDHEN, CDR2 SYDVKM. The CDR3 loop reads CASSRQGVALDEKLFF. In DNA, the CDR3 is TGTGCCAGCAGTAGACAGGGGGTGGCCCTGGATGAAAAACTGTTTTTT.

This chain connects TRBV10-2 to TRBJ1-5; a weak D match, TRBD1 (6 bases). Germline loops: CDR1 WSHSY, CDR2 SAAADI. V was cut by 0 bases and J by 1 base, with 10 bases left in between. The CDR3 runs to 16 residues. DNA for the CDR3: TGCGCCAGCAGTGAGTCGCTGGGGGCCAGCAATCAGCCCCAGCATTTT. This sequence encodes CASSESLGASNQPQHF.

This clone occurred a few times. The rearrangement links TRBV7-9 to TRBJ1-4; D remains ambiguous. Trimming shortened V by 2 bases and J by 8 bases, and 6 bases separated the two germline ends. CDR1 and CDR2 from the germline V gene are SEHNR and FQNEAQ (reference sequence). The CDR3 loop spans 12 amino acids. The DNA for the CDR3 is TGTGCCAGCAGCTTATGGAGGGAAAAACTGTTTTTT. The encoded protein is CASSLWREKLFF. The whole variable domain, remainder taken from reference TRBV7-9 and TRBJ1-4, is DTGVSQNPRHKITKRGQNVTFRCDPISEHNRLYWYRQTLGQGPEFLTYFQNEAQLEKSRLLSDRFSAERPKGSFSTLEIQRTEQGDSAMYLCASSLWREKLFFGSGTQLSVL.

As regards this clone: A far larger clone is a single base away, which makes a read error likely. The J gene is TRBJ1-5, the V gene TRBV27, with D uncertain. The CDR3 spans 12 residues. Germline V lookup: CDR1 MNHEY, CDR2 SMNVEV (reference sequence). Here the CDR3 DNA reads TGTGCCAGCAGTGGGGTTGGGCAGCTCCAGCATTTT. Translation: CASSGVGQLQHF.

In this sample, this clone turned up a few times. This chain connects TRBV28 to TRBJ2-5, with D possibly being TRBD2 (6 bases). The DNA end lines up better with TRBJ2-7; the J call may be wrong. This CDR3 has 12 amino acids. The germline V gene encodes CDR1 MDHEN and CDR2 SYDVKM. CDR3: CASSQTRYEQYF. The CDR3 bases are TGTGCCAGCAGTCAGACTAGGTACGAGCAGTACTTC.